Each of the 17 T cell receptor beta chains below was sequenced from the same sample in a study of blood T cell repertoires in COVID-19. Method: immunoSEQ multiplex PCR; TCRdb's copy keeps in-frame clones and lacks some. The profile shows 30,000 to 35,000 clones, approximately 83% of them singletons. The sequencing sample was made of peripheral blood. The receptors come from a man aged 50-59 years with acute or convalescent COVID-19.

This clone was seen a handful of times. The chain recombines TRBV4-1 with TRBJ1-5; TRBD1 agrees at 10 bases. The CDR3 length is 15 residues. Trimming at V came to 1 base and at J to 7 bases, leaving 4 bases not matched to a gene. Germline lookup yields CDR1 MGHRA and CDR2 YSYEKL. In DNA, the CDR3 is TGCGCCAGCAGCCAAGGGCCGACAGGGGGCCAGCCCCAGCATTTT. Protein sequence: CASSQGPTGGQPQHF.

This clone has only a few counts. The CDR3, as DNA: TGTGCCAGCAGCGCCCGGACCTCAGGGGGTAACTATGGCTACACCTTC. Translating gives CASSARTSGGNYGYTF. The V gene is TRBV9, the J gene TRBJ1-2; 7 bases match TRBD1. The V gene end was trimmed by 3 bases and the J gene end by 1 base; junction bases not matched to a gene: 9. The CDR3 is 16 amino acids. CDR1 is SGDLS, CDR2 YYNGEE, per germline.

This clone has just one count. This rearrangement joins TRBV29-1 to TRBJ2-7; TRBD1 matches at 10 bases. The CDR3 has 13 residues. The V gene's germline CDR1 is SQVTM and CDR2 ANQGSEA. J was trimmed by 2 bases and V by 5 bases; bases with no gene match: 3. The CDR3 loop reads CSVRDRGPYEQYF. For the CDR3, the DNA is TGCAGCGTTCGGGACAGGGGACCCTACGAGCAGTACTTC.

The rearrangement uses TRBV6-1 and TRBJ2-7; TRBD2 matches 7 bases. The trim removed 2 bases at V and 2 bases at J, leaving 6 bases unmatched. There are 15 residues in the CDR3. Germline V gene lookup returns CDR1 MNHNS and CDR2 SASEGT. CDR3 nucleotide sequence: TGTGCCAGCAGTGAAAGTCGAGCGGGGACCTACGAGCAGTACTTC. Its translation is CASSESRAGTYEQYF.

CDR3 protein: CAWSSGTGVYEQYF. CDR3 in DNA: TGTGCCTGGAGTTCAGGGACAGGGGTCTACGAGCAGTACTTC. V and J are TRBV30 and TRBJ2-7; 10 nucleotides align to TRBD1. The V gene's germline CDR1 is GTSNPN and CDR2 SVGIG (reference sequence). The CDR3 length is 14 residues. The ends lost 2 bases at V and 3 bases at J; junction bases unmatched: 4.

This chain uses TRBV18 with TRBJ2-1; 8 bases are shared with TRBD1. The CDR3 length is 15 residues. After removal of 6 bases from V and 5 bases from J, the junction contained 9 bases not matched to a gene. From germline, CDR1 is KGHSH and CDR2 LQKENI. CDR3 residues: CASSRGQGKNNEQFF. CDR3 coding DNA: TGTGCCAGCTCGCGAGGACAGGGAAAGAACAATGAGCAGTTCTTC.

CDR3 in DNA: TGTGCCAGTAAGATGGGGGGGGAGAACGGTCAGCCCCAGCATTTT. Translation gives CASKMGGENGQPQHF. V gene TRBV19 combines with J gene TRBJ1-5, with D possibly being TRBD1 (5 bases). CDR1 and CDR2 (germline): LNHDA, SQIVND (reference sequence). V gave up 7 bases and J gave up 6 bases, with 19 bases separating them. This CDR3 is built from 15 residues. Complete variable domain (other parts from reference TRBV19 and TRBJ1-5): DGGITQSPKYLFRKEGQNVTLSCEQNLNHDAMYWYRQDPGQGLRLIYYSQIVNDFQKGDIAEGYSVSREKKESFPLTVTSAQKNPTAFYLCASKMGGENGQPQHFGDGTRLSIL.

This clone was observed once. The genes are TRBV9 and TRBJ2-5, with TRBD2 as a possible D gene (6 bases). Germline CDR1 SGDLS, CDR2 YYNGEE. This CDR3 spans 16 amino acids. The germline V and J ends were trimmed by 0 bases and 4 bases, with 16 bases remaining between them. CDR3 region: CASSVEGLAKGETQYF. CDR3 DNA: TGTGCCAGCAGCGTAGAGGGTCTAGCGAAAGGAGAGACCCAGTACTTC.

CDR3 nucleotides: TGTGCCAGTACCTTACAGGGGGCCAGGGGAAACACCATATATTTT. It codes for CASTLQGARGNTIYF. The rearrangement joins TRBV19 to TRBJ1-3, with 9 bases identical to TRBD1. Germline V CDR1 and CDR2: LNHDA, SQIVND (reference sequence). The ends lost 7 bases at V and 4 bases at J; junction bases unmatched: 8. This CDR3 contains 15 residues. Complete variable domain (other parts from reference TRBV19 and TRBJ1-3): DGGITQSPKYLFRKEGQNVTLSCEQNLNHDAMYWYRQDPGQGLRLIYYSQIVNDFQKGDIAEGYSVSREKKESFPLTVTSAQKNPTAFYLCASTLQGARGNTIYFGEGSWLTVV.

The chain links TRBV10-3 to TRBJ2-1; D is uncertain. The CDR3 is made up of 14 amino acids. Trimming took off 2 bases at V and 3 bases at J, with 8 bases between the two ends. Germline V gene data show CDR1 as ENHRY and CDR2 as SYGVKD. CDR3 sequence: CAISEIGLYNEQFF. As DNA, the CDR3 is TGTGCCATCAGTGAGATTGGGCTCTACAATGAGCAGTTCTTC.

This chain uses TRBV11-3 with TRBJ2-2; D call uncertain. The germline V gene has CDR1 SGHNT and CDR2 YENEEA. Trimming shortened V by 2 bases and J by 3 bases, and 7 bases separated the two germline ends. The CDR3 is 14 amino acids. The CDR3 nucleotides read TGTGCCAGCAGCTTATACGGAGACACCGGGGAGCTGTTTTTT. It translates to CASSLYGDTGELFF.

V usage is TRBV10-1 and J usage is TRBJ1-6, with 7 positions matching TRBD1. The CDR3 sequence is 15 residues long. The J segment lost 6 bases and the V segment lost 3 bases, leaving 5 bases of the junction unmatched. The V gene's germline CDR1 is WNHNN and CDR2 SYGVQD (reference sequence). CDR3 sequence reads: CASSEDRALNSPLHF. CDR3 bases: TGCGCCAGCAGTGAAGACAGGGCTCTTAATTCACCCCTCCACTTT.

The V gene is TRBV5-1, the J gene TRBJ2-1; 8 nucleotides agree with TRBD1. Germline V gene sequence: CDR1 SGHRS, CDR2 YFSETQ. V lost 1 base and J lost 1; bases outside the gene matches: 1. The CDR3 covers 15 residues. CDR3 bases: TGCGCCAGCAGCTTGAGACAGGGGTCCTACAATGAGCAGTTCTTC. This translates into CASSLRQGSYNEQFF. Based on the CDR3 plus reference TRBV5-1 and TRBJ2-1, the full variable domain is KAGVTQTPRYLIKTRGQQVTLSCSPISGHRSVSWYQQTPGQGLQFLFEYFSETQRNKGNFPGRFSGRQFSNSRSEMNVSTLELGDSALYLCASSLRQGSYNEQFFGPGTRLTVL.

This clone was picked up one time. The chain recombines TRBV28 with TRBJ2-6; 10 bases map to TRBD1. The CDR3 totals 17 residues. The V segment lost 7 bases and the J segment 5 bases; nucleotides outside the gene matches: 11. Per the germline V gene, CDR1 is MDHEN and CDR2 is SYDVKM. The DNA of the CDR3 is TGTGCCAGCACCCCCCTCCCGGGACAGGGGCGGGCCAACGTCCTGACTTTC. The encoded protein is CASTPLPGQGRANVLTF. The whole variable domain, remainder taken from reference TRBV28 and TRBJ2-6, is DVKVTQSSRYLVKRTGEKVFLECVQDMDHENMFWYRQDPGLGLRLIYFSYDVKMKEKGDIPEGYSVSREKKERFSLILESASTNQTSMYLCASTPLPGQGRANVLTFGAGSRLTVL.

Only a few counts were recorded for this clone. The J gene is TRBJ2-1, the V gene TRBV5-1; 11 positions match TRBD2. The trim removed 0 bases at V and 7 bases at J, leaving 6 bases unmatched. The CDR3 is 16 amino acids. CDR1 SGHRS and CDR2 YFSETQ come from the germline V gene. The DNA of the CDR3 is TGCGCCAGCAGCTTGGCGACTAGCGGGGTTATGAATGAGCAGTTCTTC. This gives the protein CASSLATSGVMNEQFF.

This sequence joins TRBV9 and TRBJ2-5; D possibly corresponds to TRBD1 (5 bases). The CDR3 is 13 amino acids. Trimming left V 7 bases short and J 4 bases short, with 14 bases between. The V gene's germline CDR1 is SGDLS and CDR2 YYNGEE. The CDR3 nucleotides read TGTGCCAGCGGCCAGGGCTCCCGAGAGACCCAGTACTTC. Encoded protein: CASGQGSRETQYF.

This rearrangement joins TRBV6-1 to TRBJ1-4, with D possibly being TRBD1 (6 bases). Trimming pared 2 bases from V and 7 bases from J, leaving 14 bases between. Germline CDR1 reads MNHNS; CDR2 reads SASEGT. There are 15 residues in the CDR3. The chain's CDR3 is CASSEWQGRSEKLFF. DNA for the CDR3: TGTGCCAGCAGTGAATGGCAGGGGCGTTCTGAAAAACTGTTTTTT.